These 7 T cell receptor beta chains came from one sample sequenced in a study of blood T cells in healthy people across ages. For the second PCR, which ran for about 7 to 11 cycles, a sample-barcoded 5' primer and a J-beta primer mix were used. MiXCR, run by TCRdb on the 5' RACE reads, gives a single entry per CDR3 protein. The sample comprises around 1,700,000 distinct CDR3 sequences, approximately 30% of which are singletons, and 7% to 9% rests with the top ten. The sequencing sample was made of blood. The source of these receptors is a woman in her twenties or thirties in good health.

This clonotype was counted a few times. This chain joins TRBV7-6 and TRBJ2-1; no reliable D call. The CDR3 covers 13 residues. Germline CDR1 and CDR2: SGHVS and FNYEAQ. V dropped 1 base and J dropped 9 bases, with 10 bases sitting between them. This chain's CDR3 is CASSLVGPREQFF. The CDR3 nucleotides read TGTGCCAGCAGCTTAGTAGGTCCCCGTGAGCAGTTCTTC.

This clonotype was detected ten times or more. This rearrangement joins TRBV7-2 to TRBJ2-7; 9 nucleotides agree with TRBD2. The germline CDR1 and CDR2 sequences are SGHTA and FQGNSA. This CDR3 comprises 16 residues. The V segment lost 4 bases and the J segment 6 bases; nucleotides outside the gene matches: 13. This CDR3 reads CASSYQPVAGEGEQYF. CDR3 nucleotide sequence: TGTGCCAGCAGCTACCAACCGGTAGCGGGAGAGGGCGAGCAGTACTTC.

This rearrangement joins TRBV5-1 to TRBJ2-2; 7 bases fit TRBD1. V dropped 3 bases and J dropped 6; count of bases not matched to a gene: 8. The CDR3 totals 15 residues. Germline CDR1 and CDR2: SGHRS and YFSETQ. The CDR3 DNA follows: TGCGCCAGCAGCTCCGGGACAGTACTTTCCGGGGAGCTGTTTTTT. This translates into CASSSGTVLSGELFF.

The chain employs TRBV5-1 and TRBJ2-7, with 11 bases matching TRBD2. V lost 4 bases to trimming and J lost 3 bases; unmatched junction nucleotides: 9. Germline assignment: CDR1 SGHRS and CDR2 YFSETQ. The CDR3 totals 16 residues. The DNA of the CDR3 is TGCGCCAGCAGCACCGCTAGCGGGAGGACCTACTACGAGCAGTACTTC. Protein product: CASSTASGRTYYEQYF.

The J gene is TRBJ1-5, the V gene TRBV4-2, with a tentative D call TRBD1 (5 bases). Germline-derived CDR1 and CDR2 are LGHNA and YNFKEQ. Between the trimmed V and J ends, which lost 1 base and 3 bases, there was a span of 7 bases. The CDR3 extends over 14 amino acids. The CDR3 reads CASSQARDNQPQHF. The DNA of the CDR3 is TGTGCCAGCAGCCAAGCCAGGGACAATCAGCCCCAGCATTTT.

This rearrangement joins TRBV19 to TRBJ2-1; D ambiguous. V was pared by 3 bases and J by 5 bases, with 5 bases between. The CDR3 covers 12 residues. Germline V gives CDR1 LNHDA, CDR2 SQIVND (reference sequence). The CDR3 bases are TGTGCCAGTAGTATTCCGAACAATGAGCAGTTCTTC. This encodes CASSIPNNEQFF.

The chain couples TRBV5-5 to TRBJ2-7; a weak D match, TRBD2 (7 bases). Germline V lookup: CDR1 SGHKS, CDR2 YYEKEE (reference sequence). CDR3 length: 15 residues. Between the trimmed V and J ends, which lost 0 bases and 1 base, there was a span of 11 bases. The CDR3 is CASSLVGGDSYEQYF. The CDR3 DNA sequence: TGTGCCAGCAGCTTGGTAGGGGGGGATTCCTACGAGCAGTACTTC.